A selection of T cell receptor beta chains follows, all from one sample in a study of T cell repertoires in cytomegalovirus infection. TCRdb called the reads again in MiXCR, with one record for every CDR3 protein. The sample has about half a million distinct CDR3 sequences, about 33% seen once; the top ten hold 17%. Their target antigens are unknown. This specimen consisted of cultured PBMCs, obtained from culture after CMV antigen stimulation. These receptors were collected from a human donor in good health (CMV status not recorded). Some clones in this sample may be carry-over from other donors' samples. Each CDR3 is given with its conserved first and last residue. Each record gives: J gene, D gene, clone size, V gene, CDR3 DNA, CDR3 protein. The D gene is left open where the match is weak. Clone size appears in some rows only: once, few, many, or a class for an expanded clone.

TRBJ1-6	.	many	TRBV5-1	TGCGCCAGCAGCTTGGGACAGGATAATTCACCCCTCCACTTT	CASSLGQDNSPLHF
TRBJ2-7	.	.	TRBV19	TGTGCCAGTAGTAGTGGGGCAGGGGCCTCCTACGAGCAGTACTTC	CASSSGAGASYEQYF
TRBJ2-3	.	.	TRBV19	TGTGCCAGTAGTACCCAGGGGTCAAGAGATACGCAGTATTTT	CASSTQGSRDTQYF
TRBJ1-1	.	few	TRBV11-3	TGTGCCAGCTTAAGGGGCAGCCAGAACACTGAAGCTTTCTTT	CASLRGSQNTEAFF
TRBJ2-1	TRBD1	few	TRBV7-9	TGTGCCAGCAGCTTAAGGGGACAGGGGAGGACACCGGAGTTCTTC	CASSLRGQGRTPEFF
TRBJ2-1	.	.	TRBV5-1	TGCGCCAGCAGCGCCATCGTCTCTCCAAATGAGCAGTTCTTC	CASSAIVSPNEQFF
TRBJ2-2	.	few	TRBV7-2	TGTGCCAGCAGCTCCCGGCTGGGAGGGGAGCTGTTTTTT	CASSSRLGGELFF
TRBJ1-1	TRBD1	few	TRBV12-3/TRBV12-4	TGTGCCAGCAGACGGGACAGGGCGAACACTGAAGCTTTCTTT	CASRRDRANTEAFF
TRBJ2-1	.	.	TRBV25-1	TGTGCCAGCCAGCGCGGGGCCAATGAGCAGTTCTTC	CASQRGANEQFF
TRBJ2-2	.	many	TRBV7-2	TGTGCCAGCAGCTTAGGGGGGACCGGGGAGCTGTTTTTT	CASSLGGTGELFF
TRBJ2-7	.	.	TRBV4-1	TGCGCCAGCAGCCCGGTGGCACCCGTCTCCTACGAGCAGTACTTC	CASSPVAPVSYEQYF
TRBJ2-5	.	few	TRBV7-2	TGTGCCAGCAGCCCCGGGGACTTACGGGAGACCCAGTACTTC	CASSPGDLRETQYF
TRBJ2-1	TRBD2	few	TRBV6-2/TRBV6-3	TGTGCCAGCATCCCCCGGCGCGGGAGGGCCTACAATGAGCAGTTCTTC	CASIPRRGRAYNEQFF
TRBJ2-1	TRBD2	.	TRBV10-3	TGTGCCATCAGTCGACTAGCGGGAGGTTACAATGAGCAGTTCTTC	CAISRLAGGYNEQFF
TRBJ2-1	TRBD2	few	TRBV10-3	TGTGCCACCGCGGGACTAGCGGGAGGGCAAAATGAGCAGTTCTTC	CATAGLAGGQNEQFF
TRBJ1-1	.	.	TRBV4-3	TGCGCCAGCAGCCAAGAGGAGGGGAGGGACACTGAAGCTTTCTTT	CASSQEEGRDTEAFF
TRBJ2-3	.	few	TRBV19	TGTGCCAGTAGTATCGCGGACAGAAGCACAGATACGCAGTATTTT	CASSIADRSTDTQYF
TRBJ2-4	TRBD2	many	TRBV7-2	TGTGCCAGCAGCTCCCGGGGACTAGTGGGCAAAAACATTCAGTACTTC	CASSSRGLVGKNIQYF
TRBJ2-1	TRBD2	.	TRBV6-1	TGTGCCAGTAGCGGGAGAGGGAATGAGCAGTTCTTC	CASSGRGNEQFF
TRBJ2-5	.	once	TRBV7-9	TGTGCCAGCAGCTTAGACCCCGGGGCCCAGTACTTC	CASSLDPGAQYF
TRBJ2-2	TRBD1	once	TRBV7-2	TGTGCCAGCAGCTGGGGGACAGGGAGTGTATCCGGGGAGCTGTTTTTT	CASSWGTGSVSGELFF
TRBJ1-1	.	.	TRBV11-3	TGTGCCAGCAGCTCGGGACTGTGGAACACTGAAGCTTTCTTT	CASSSGLWNTEAFF
TRBJ2-7	.	.	TRBV24-1	TGTGCCACCAGTGATTCGTACTACGAGCAGTACTTC	CATSDSYYEQYF
TRBJ2-1	TRBD1	.	TRBV19	TGTGCCAGTAGTATCTCGACAGGGGTTGAGCAGTTCTTC	CASSISTGVEQFF
TRBJ2-2	TRBD1	.	TRBV27	TGTGCCAGCAGGACAGGGTACACCGGGGAGCTGTTTTTT	CASRTGYTGELFF
TRBJ2-1	TRBD1	.	TRBV12-5	TGTGCTAGTGGTTTGGGACAGGGAGTCTACAATGAGCAGTTCTTC	CASGLGQGVYNEQFF
TRBJ1-5	TRBD1	.	TRBV10-3	TGTGCCATCAGTGGGGGACAGAATAGCAATCAGCCCCAGCATTTT	CAISGGQNSNQPQHF
TRBJ1-2	.	.	TRBV19	TGTGCCAGTAGCGGGACAACGGCTTATGGCTACACCTTC	CASSGTTAYGYTF
TRBJ2-7	TRBD1	few	TRBV7-2	TGTGCCAGCAGCTTCCAGGGGGCAGGGAACGAGCAGTACTTC	CASSFQGAGNEQYF
TRBJ2-1	TRBD2	few	TRBV5-6	TGTGCCAGCAGCCCCCGGACTAGCGGGGGCGGCTGGGAGCAGTTCTTC	CASSPRTSGGGWEQFF
TRBJ2-1	.	.	TRBV6-5	TGTGCCAGCAGTTACCGGTTCGATGAGCAGTTCTTC	CASSYRFDEQFF
TRBJ2-2	.	.	TRBV6-2/TRBV6-3	TGTGCCAGCATACCACCCACCGGAATACGTGGATCCGGGGAGCTGTTTTTT	CASIPPTGIRGSGELFF
TRBJ1-2	.	few	TRBV7-2	TGTGCCAGCAGCGAACTTGACAGGCTAAATGGCTACACCTTC	CASSELDRLNGYTF
TRBJ2-1	TRBD1	few	TRBV7-9	TGTGCCAGCAGCTCTTCTTGGGACAGGGGTGAGCAGTTCTTC	CASSSSWDRGEQFF
TRBJ2-1	.	.	TRBV7-2	TGTGCCAGCAGCTTAAGGCCAGAATTCTACAATGAGCAGTTCTTC	CASSLRPEFYNEQFF
TRBJ2-3	TRBD2	.	TRBV19	TGTGCCAGTCGTAGTGGACGGGAGGGCCCGGGCTCGCGAGATACGCAGTATTTT	CASRSGREGPGSRDTQYF
TRBJ1-3	.	.	TRBV19	TGTGCCAGTAGTTCCAGGCAAATCTCTGGAAACACCATATATTTT	CASSSRQISGNTIYF
TRBJ1-2	.	.	TRBV20-1	TGCAGTGCCAATCACTACGTCTATGGCTACACCTTC	CSANHYVYGYTF
TRBJ2-1	.	.	TRBV5-1	TGCGCCAGCAGCGTGGACTCCGCTGTAAACAATGAGCAGTTCTTC	CASSVDSAVNNEQFF
TRBJ2-4	.	once	TRBV9	TGTGCCAGCAGCAAACATATTACAGGGGGGGAACTAGCCAAAAACATTCAGTACTTC	CASSKHITGGELAKNIQYF
TRBJ1-4	TRBD1	few	TRBV7-9	TGTGCCAGCAGCTTATCCCCCGGGACAGGCCCAAGGGAGGAGTTTTTT	CASSLSPGTGPREEFF